Sequencing of this TCR beta chain was carried out in a study of T cells in Graves' hyperthyroidism and ophthalmopathy. RNA transcripts were the template for amplifying TCR beta CDR3 regions. TCR CDR3 underwent first-round RT-PCR with the HTBI primer set. One entry per CDR3 protein, called by TCRdb with MiXCR from the multiplex PCR reads. The sample consists of some 440,000 distinct CDR3 sequences, 15% to 18% of them appearing once. For this clonotype: This may be a read error: a much more frequent sequence differs by one nucleotide.

Trimming removed 7 bases at V and 5 bases at J, with 17 bases between. The CDR3 runs to 14 residues. Sample: blood. The TCR was taken from a woman aged 18-35 years with Graves' hyperthyroidism. The J gene is TRBJ1-1, the V gene TRBV12-3 or TRBV12-4; D is perhaps TRBD1 (5 bases). Here the CDR3 reads CASNSSVGGTEAFF. The CDR3 bases are TGTGCCAGCAATTCCTCCGTTGGGGGAACTGAAGCTTTCTTT.